Following are 30 T cell receptor beta chains from one sample sequenced in a study of graft-versus-host responses after intestinal transplantation. TCRdb's copy holds only in-frame clones and misses some; the assay was immunoSEQ multiplex PCR. The table lists over 120,000 clones, about nine tenths of them singletons, with around 0.2% in the top ten. For these receptors, no antigen is known. The sample here was unstimulated CD4+ T cells sorted from spleen or lymph node cells, taken before intestinal transplant. The origin of the receptors is a human donor who received an intestinal transplant.

This sequence joins TRBV30 and TRBJ1-5; D is uncertain. The CDR3 loop spans 13 amino acids. V was pared by 4 bases and J by 2 bases, with 9 bases between. Germline V gene sequence: CDR1 GTSNPN, CDR2 SVGIG (reference sequence). CDR3 in amino acids: CAWTGDGNQPQHF. DNA for the CDR3: TGTGCCTGGACCGGAGACGGCAATCAGCCCCAGCATTTT.

The chain links TRBV28 to TRBJ1-1; D uncertain. Trimming took off 2 bases at V and 6 bases at J, with 13 bases between the two ends. Germline V CDR1 and CDR2: MDHEN, SYDVKM. This CDR3 has 14 residues. The CDR3 protein is CASSLDRVRAEAFF. CDR3 in DNA: TGTGCCAGCAGTTTAGATAGGGTACGCGCTGAAGCTTTCTTT.

This sequence joins TRBV19 and TRBJ1-6, with 7 bases aligning to TRBD1. The CDR3 runs to 13 residues. CDR1 and CDR2 (germline): LNHDA, SQIVND (reference sequence). V shed 9 bases and J 5 bases; nucleotides not matched to a gene: 4. In DNA form, the CDR3 reads TGTGCCAGCGGGACAGTTAATAATTCACCCCTCCACTTT. Translated: CASGTVNNSPLHF.

CDR3 sequence (DNA): TGTGCCAGCAGTTTGCCGGACAGCCAAAAACTGTTTTTT. It translates to CASSLPDSQKLFF. The V gene is TRBV27, the J gene TRBJ1-4; D is perhaps TRBD1 (6 bases). Per germline, CDR1 MNHEY and CDR2 SMNVEV (reference sequence). Trimming stripped 3 bases from V and 9 bases from J, with 11 bases between. The CDR3 runs 13 residues.

In regard to this clone: Within the sample, other DNA sequences also encode this same CDR3. The chain combines TRBV10-3 with TRBJ1-3; D remains unclear. Germline-derived CDR1 and CDR2 are ENHRY and SYGVKD. This CDR3 region has 14 residues. Trimming removed 3 bases at V and 0 bases at J, with 6 bases between. CDR3 in DNA: TGTGCCATCAGTGACAGCCTCTCTGGAAACACCATATATTTT. Translation: CAISDSLSGNTIYF.

The chain couples TRBV30 to TRBJ2-7, with 7 positions matching TRBD2. The V and J ends lost 3 bases and 6 bases, in that order; junction bases with no gene match: 8. Germline CDR1 GTSNPN, CDR2 SVGIG (reference sequence). CDR3 length: 13 residues. The CDR3 sequence: CAWSQGGSGEQYF. The CDR3 DNA follows: TGTGCCTGGAGCCAGGGAGGGTCGGGCGAGCAGTACTTC.

The V call is TRBV28, the J call TRBJ2-1; 12 nucleotides align to TRBD2. This CDR3 spans 16 amino acids. Unmatched junction bases numbered 7, after V lost 6 bases and J lost 4 bases. CDR1 is MDHEN, CDR2 SYDVKM, per germline. CDR3 residues: CASSVWTSGTYNEQFF. CDR3 sequence (DNA): TGTGCCAGCAGCGTTTGGACTAGCGGGACATACAATGAGCAGTTCTTC.

This chain links TRBV5-1 with TRBJ1-3, with TRBD1 identical over 7 bases. Germline CDR1 SGHRS, CDR2 YFSETQ. The V segment lost 4 bases and the J segment 3 bases; nucleotides outside the gene matches: 10. There are 16 residues in the CDR3. The CDR3 spells CASSPIDDRDGNTIYF. The CDR3 nucleotides read TGCGCCAGCAGCCCCATTGACGACAGGGATGGAAACACCATATATTTT.

The chain couples TRBV7-8 to TRBJ1-1, with D perhaps TRBD1 (5 bases). V was cut by 2 bases and J by 2 bases, with 21 bases left in between. This CDR3 has 18 residues. Looked up from germline, CDR1 is SGHVS and CDR2 is FQNEAQ. This chain's CDR3 is CASSLWLRGEVKNTEAFF. The DNA for the CDR3 is TGTGCCAGCAGCTTATGGTTGCGAGGGGAAGTAAAAAACACTGAAGCTTTCTTT.

The J gene is TRBJ1-1, the V gene TRBV6-6; the D gene is possibly TRBD1 (6 bases). This CDR3 is 13 amino acids long. Germline V gene sequence: CDR1 MNHNY, CDR2 SVGAGI (reference sequence). Trimming cost V 0 bases and J 10 bases, with 12 bases left between them. The CDR3 DNA sequence: TGTGCCAGCAGTTACTCGTATCGGGGGCGAGCTTTCTTT. Translated: CASSYSYRGRAFF.

This clone occurred a few times. This rearrangement joins TRBV6-6 to TRBJ2-7; TRBD1 agrees at 10 bases. V lost 6 bases to trimming and J lost 4 bases; unmatched junction nucleotides: 9. Germline CDR1 reads MNHNY; CDR2 reads SVGAGI (reference sequence). There are 15 residues in the CDR3. CDR3 sequence: CASRPPGTGVYEQYF. The DNA for the CDR3 is TGTGCCAGCAGGCCCCCCGGGACAGGGGTTTACGAGCAGTACTTC.

Only one count was recorded for this clone. The rearrangement links TRBV15 to TRBJ2-7, with 7 bases fitting TRBD1. After removal of 6 bases from V and 3 bases from J, the junction contained 11 bases not matched to a gene. Germline loops: CDR1 LNHNV, CDR2 YYDKDF (reference sequence). The CDR3 has 15 amino acids. The CDR3: CATRPTTGILYEQYF. The CDR3 DNA reads as TGTGCCACCAGGCCAACGACAGGGATCCTCTACGAGCAGTACTTC.

The chain carries TRBV9 and TRBJ2-2; 11 bases agree with TRBD2. This CDR3 is 16 amino acids long. CDR1 and CDR2 from the germline V gene are SGDLS and YYNGEE. V shed 2 bases, J shed 4 bases, and the junction held 4 bases outside the gene matches. CDR3 sequence (DNA): TGTGCCAGCAGCGTGACGGGACTAGCGGCCACCGGGGAGCTGTTTTTT. Its translation is CASSVTGLAATGELFF.

The gene calls are TRBV5-4 and TRBJ2-5; TRBD2 might be the D (5 bases). The CDR3 is 15 amino acids. V lost 0 bases to trimming and J lost 5 bases, with 14 bases between them. The V gene's germline CDR1 is SGHNT and CDR2 YYREEE (reference sequence). CDR3 coding DNA: TGTGCCAGCAGCTTGGGGGAGCTAGCCGGCGAGACCCAGTACTTC. It specifies CASSLGELAGETQYF.

The chain links TRBV30 to TRBJ2-3, with 10 positions matching TRBD2. The length of the CDR3 is 16 residues. Germline V gives CDR1 GTSNPN, CDR2 SVGIG (reference sequence). With 2 bases clipped from V and 2 bases from J, the junction kept 7 bases outside the gene matches. CDR3 sequence: CAWSFTSGKHTDTQYF. The CDR3 coding sequence is TGTGCCTGGAGTTTCACTAGCGGGAAACACACAGATACGCAGTATTTT.

The J gene is TRBJ2-1, the V gene TRBV6-1; D is uncertain. The germline V and J ends were trimmed by 6 bases and 7 bases, with 13 bases remaining between them. CDR1 MNHNS and CDR2 SASEGT come from the germline V gene. This CDR3 has 13 residues. This chain's CDR3 is CASSPISRNEQFF. CDR3 nucleotides: TGTGCCAGCAGCCCTATATCGCGGAATGAGCAGTTCTTC.

This clone was counted once. The chain combines TRBV19 with TRBJ2-3, with D possibly being TRBD2 (5 bases). The germline gives CDR1 LNHDA, CDR2 SQIVND (reference sequence). Trimming left V 2 bases short and J 0 bases short, with 12 bases between. This CDR3 comprises 16 residues. CDR3 sequence: CASSILALASTDTQYF. In DNA, the CDR3 is TGTGCCAGTAGTATACTAGCTCTGGCAAGCACAGATACGCAGTATTTT.

Only one count was recorded for this clone. The chain links TRBV9 to TRBJ2-1, with D perhaps TRBD1 or TRBD2 (5 bases each). CDR3 length equals 14 residues. CDR1 is SGDLS, CDR2 YYNGEE, per germline. The V gene lost 0 bases and the J gene lost 15 bases, with 19 bases spanning the gap. As DNA, the CDR3 is TGTGCCAGCAGCGTAGAGCTGGCCCCCGGGGCGGCGTTCTTC. It codes for CASSVELAPGAAFF.

The chain uses TRBV28 and TRBJ2-7; D possibly corresponds to TRBD2 (6 bases). Germline V gene data show CDR1 as MDHEN and CDR2 as SYDVKM. Trimming pared 9 bases from V and 4 bases from J, leaving 31 bases between. The CDR3 is 18 amino acids. CDR3 amino acids: CASTLTRGTGEVPYEQYF. CDR3 bases: TGTGCCAGTACCTTGACTAGGGGAACGGGGGAGGTTCCATACGAGCAGTACTTC.

The chain uses TRBV12-2 and TRBJ2-1; the table's D call of TRBD1 was not tested on the DNA. TRBV12-2 is an annotated pseudogene. This CDR3 contains 15 residues. The CDR3 here is CASRLGGGTNNEQFF. DNA for the CDR3: TGTGCAAGTCGCTTAGGAGGTGGGACAAACAATGAGCAGTTCTTC.

This chain uses TRBV6-4 with TRBJ1-1; the D is unclear. This CDR3 comprises 13 residues. Deletions cut 5 bases from V and 0 bases from J, with 7 bases between. Germline CDR1 reads MRHNA; CDR2 reads SNTAGT. The CDR3: CASSLGLNTEAFF. As DNA, the CDR3 is TGTGCCAGCAGTTTAGGGTTGAACACTGAAGCTTTCTTT.

This clone was found once. This chain joins TRBV2 and TRBJ2-7, with D unresolved. V was trimmed by 8 bases and J by 0 bases, leaving 11 bases between them. Germline values: CDR1 SNHLY, CDR2 FYNNEI. The CDR3 covers 13 residues. The CDR3 here is CASEGPSSYEQYF. CDR3 sequence (DNA): TGTGCCAGCGAAGGACCGAGCTCCTACGAGCAGTACTTC.

The chain joins TRBV4-2 to TRBJ2-2; D tentatively fits TRBD1 or TRBD2 (5 bases each). Germline values: CDR1 LGHNA, CDR2 YNFKEQ. This CDR3 is 14 amino acids long. V lost 11 bases to trimming and J lost 6 bases, with 19 bases between them. The CDR3 here is CAVGRTPTPGELFF. CDR3 coding DNA: TGTGCCGTGGGACGGACTCCGACTCCCGGGGAGCTGTTTTTT.

The rearrangement links TRBV6-5 to TRBJ1-5; D is perhaps TRBD1 (6 bases). This CDR3 is built from 13 residues. V was shortened by 5 bases and J by 7 bases, with 12 bases between the two germline ends. Germline V gene sequence: CDR1 MNHEY, CDR2 SVGAGI. In DNA form, the CDR3 reads TGTGCCAGCAGTGCGGAGGGGGGGCAGCCCCAGCATTTT. This gives the protein CASSAEGGQPQHF.

This rearrangement joins TRBV5-1 to TRBJ2-1; 9 positions agree with TRBD1. This CDR3 comprises 14 residues. CDR1 and CDR2 (germline): SGHRS, YFSETQ. V lost 7 bases, J lost 8 bases, and 10 bases stayed unmatched. This CDR3 is CASGWTGELDEQFF. The CDR3 nucleotides are TGCGCCAGCGGTTGGACAGGGGAATTAGATGAGCAGTTCTTC.

In this sample, this clone turned up once. J is TRBJ1-1 and V is TRBV19; no clear D. CDR3 length: 12 residues. Trimming took 3 bases from V and 4 from J, leaving 6 bases between them. Germline CDR1 is LNHDA and CDR2 is SQIVND (reference sequence). In nucleotides, the CDR3 is TGTGCCAGTAGTATGGCTAGCACTGAAGCTTTCTTT. Its translation is CASSMASTEAFF. The full variable domain, rest sourced from reference TRBV19 and TRBJ1-1, is DGGITQSPKYLFRKEGQNVTLSCEQNLNHDAMYWYRQDPGQGLRLIYYSQIVNDFQKGDIAEGYSVSREKKESFPLTVTSAQKNPTAFYLCASSMASTEAFFGQGTRLTVV.

The chain recombines TRBV18 with TRBJ2-3; the match to TRBD2 covers 9 bases. With V trimmed by 1 base and J by 6 bases, 5 bases remained unmatched. CDR1 is KGHSH and CDR2 is LQKENI in the germline V gene. The length of the CDR3 is 15 residues. The DNA of the CDR3 is TGTGCCAGCTCACCACGTGCGGGAGGGCCTGATACGCAGTATTTT. Its protein is CASSPRAGGPDTQYF.

The rearrangement joins TRBV5-1 to TRBJ2-7; D gene ambiguous. CDR3 length equals 13 residues. V gave up 10 bases and J gave up 2 bases, with 16 bases separating them. The germline gives CDR1 SGHRS, CDR2 YFSETQ. This chain's CDR3 is CASSSKPPYEQYF. The CDR3 DNA reads TGCGCCTCAAGCAGCAAGCCCCCCTACGAGCAGTACTTC.

This clone occurred once. V is TRBV28 and J is TRBJ1-4; perhaps TRBD1 as D (6 bases). Germline assignment: CDR1 MDHEN and CDR2 SYDVKM. V lost 4 bases and J 5 bases, leaving 14 bases between the germline ends. The CDR3 consists of 15 residues. The CDR3 is CASSSRRRGNEKLFF. CDR3 nucleotides: TGTGCCAGCAGTTCCCGACGGAGGGGGAATGAAAAACTGTTTTTT.

This clone was observed a handful of times. This sequence joins TRBV11-3 and TRBJ2-3, with TRBD1 identical over 8 bases. CDR1 and CDR2 (germline): SGHNT, YENEEA. V shed 8 bases and J 1 base; nucleotides not matched to a gene: 8. The CDR3 is 15 amino acids. This CDR3 is CASRKGTGGTDTQYF. CDR3 bases: TGTGCCAGCCGCAAAGGGACAGGCGGCACAGATACGCAGTATTTT.